These 13 T cell receptor beta chains originate from one sample sequenced in a study of blood T cells in healthy people across ages. The use of a sample-barcoded 5' primer and a J-beta primer mix characterized a second PCR of about 7 to 12 cycles. TCRdb re-analysed the 5' RACE reads in MiXCR, keeping a single row per CDR3 protein. Among about 1.5 million distinct CDR3 sequences listed, about 45% were seen once. The sequenced sample was blood. The receptors here all came from a woman aged 18-30 years in good health.

V gene TRBV7-2 combines with J gene TRBJ2-5, with 8 bases fitting TRBD1. V dropped 5 bases and J dropped 0; count of bases not matched to a gene: 11. Germline lookup yields CDR1 SGHTA and CDR2 FQGNSA. The CDR3 spans 17 residues. The CDR3 region has the DNA TGTGCCAGCAGCCGAAGTCCCGGGACAGGAAACCAAGAGACCCAGTACTTC. Amino acid sequence: CASSRSPGTGNQETQYF.

This clonotype has ten or more counts. The rearrangement joins TRBV5-1 to TRBJ2-7; TRBD1 might be the D (6 bases). Trimming took 3 bases from V and 2 from J, leaving 24 bases between them. This CDR3 is built from 18 residues. CDR1 SGHRS and CDR2 YFSETQ come from the germline V gene. The CDR3 nucleotides read TGCGCCAGCAGCTGGGGCGGCGGAGATGACAGGTATACCTACGAGCAGTACTTC. This codes for CASSWGGGDDRYTYEQYF.

This clonotype was seen repeatedly, ten times or more. The chain employs TRBV29-1 and TRBJ2-7; D not resolved. Trimming pared 4 bases from V and 2 bases from J, leaving 9 bases between. Germline CDR1 and CDR2: SQVTM and ANQGSEA. This CDR3 has 12 amino acids. CDR3 bases: TGCAGCGTTGGGGTAGTCGCCTACGAGCAGTACTTC. Residues: CSVGVVAYEQYF.

V is TRBV4-3 and J is TRBJ2-3; D gene uncertain. CDR1 is LGHNA, CDR2 YSLEER, per germline. The CDR3 spans 17 residues. The V and J ends lost 0 bases and 4 bases respectively, with 17 bases between them. CDR3 nucleotide sequence: TGCGCCAGCAGCCAAGATAACCTCCGACTCAGCTCAGATACGCAGTATTTT. This codes for CASSQDNLRLSSDTQYF.

V usage is TRBV27 and J usage is TRBJ2-7; D may correspond to TRBD1 or TRBD2 (6 bases each). CDR3 length equals 16 residues. V was shortened by 5 bases and J by 2 bases, with 19 bases between the two germline ends. Germline V gene lookup returns CDR1 MNHEY and CDR2 SMNVEV (reference sequence). The CDR3 DNA reads TGTGCCAGCAGTCCCCGCTGGGGGGCCGATGCCTACGAGCAGTACTTC. It translates to CASSPRWGADAYEQYF.

V usage is TRBV29-1 and J usage is TRBJ1-1; D is unclear. Germline lookup yields CDR1 SQVTM and CDR2 ANQGSEA. V gave up 4 bases and J gave up 4 bases, with 13 bases separating them. The CDR3 runs to 13 residues. The CDR3 coding sequence is TGCAGCGTTGCCGTCATCGGAGGCACTGAAGCTTTCTTT. Amino acid sequence: CSVAVIGGTEAFF.

This chain's CDR3 is CASSLGRGANQPQHF. CDR3 coding DNA: TGTGCCAGCAGTTTAGGCAGGGGCGCCAATCAGCCCCAGCATTTT. The gene calls are TRBV12-3 or TRBV12-4 and TRBJ1-5; D is perhaps TRBD1 (6 bases). V lost 1 base to trimming and J lost 3 bases, with 10 bases between them. The CDR3 runs to 15 residues.

The chain combines TRBV9 with TRBJ2-3; D tentatively fits TRBD1 or TRBD2 (5 bases each). This CDR3 has 18 residues. The germline gives CDR1 SGDLS, CDR2 YYNGEE. V was cut by 0 bases and J by 0 bases, with 17 bases left in between. The CDR3, as DNA: TGTGCCAGCAGCGTAGTAATGGGGACCCCCTTAAGCACAGATACGCAGTATTTT. This sequence encodes CASSVVMGTPLSTDTQYF.

The chain is built from TRBV29-1 and TRBJ2-7; 7 positions agree with TRBD1. This CDR3 has 13 residues. The junction had 9 bases not matched to a gene; V was cut back by 7 bases and J by 3 bases. Germline V gene sequence: CDR1 SQVTM, CDR2 ANQGSEA. The CDR3: CSGQGEEGYEQYF. The CDR3 DNA reads TGCAGCGGGCAGGGGGAAGAGGGCTACGAGCAGTACTTC.

The CDR3 here is CATSDPDRGLPGELFF. As DNA, the CDR3 is TGTGCCACCAGTGATCCTGACAGGGGTCTCCCCGGGGAGCTGTTTTTT. This chain links TRBV24-1 with TRBJ2-2; the match to TRBD1 covers 8 bases. Looked up from germline, CDR1 is KGHDR and CDR2 is SFDVKD. V was pared by 3 bases and J by 6 bases, with 8 bases of the junction left unmatched. The CDR3 has 16 amino acids.

This clonotype was seen more than once but under ten times. This sequence joins TRBV5-5 and TRBJ1-2; D not certain. Germline V gene data show CDR1 as SGHKS and CDR2 as YYEKEE (reference sequence). The length of the CDR3 is 16 residues. Between the trimmed V and J ends, which lost 5 bases and 2 bases, there was a span of 19 bases. The CDR3 loop reads CASSYRPDYENYGYTF. The CDR3 bases are TGTGCCAGCAGTTATAGGCCCGATTATGAGAACTATGGCTACACCTTC.

This clonotype has just a few counts. The chain recombines TRBV28 with TRBJ2-7, with 9 bases aligning to TRBD1. Germline assignment: CDR1 MDHEN and CDR2 SYDVKM. CDR3 length: 16 amino acids. V was pared by 3 bases and J by 4 bases, with 10 bases of the junction left unmatched. CDR3 sequence: CASSLDTGTGFYEQYF. CDR3 bases: TGTGCCAGCAGTTTGGATACCGGGACAGGGTTTTACGAGCAGTACTTC. The variable domain in full, with the rest retrieved from reference TRBV28 and TRBJ2-7, is DVKVTQSSRYLVKRTGEKVFLECVQDMDHENMFWYRQDPGLGLRLIYFSYDVKMKEKGDIPEGYSVSREKKERFSLILESASTNQTSMYLCASSLDTGTGFYEQYFGPGTRLTVT.

The chain joins TRBV27 to TRBJ2-3, with 9 bases identical to TRBD2. The CDR3 length is 17 residues. Trimming cost V 3 bases and J 0 bases; bases outside gene matches: 7. Germline values: CDR1 MNHEY, CDR2 SMNVEV (reference sequence). The CDR3 DNA follows: TGTGCCAGCAGTTTCCTAGTGACTAGCGGAAGCACAGATACGCAGTATTTT. Protein sequence: CASSFLVTSGSTDTQYF.